A single sample gave rise to the 5 T cell receptor beta chains below, sequenced in a study of blood T cells in healthy people across ages. The authors ran a second PCR of about 6 to 12 cycles using a sample-barcoded 5' primer and a J-beta primer mix. TCRdb redid the calling of the 5' RACE reads with MiXCR, one entry per CDR3 protein. The table lists 1.5 million to 2 million distinct CDR3 sequences, around half of them singletons. Input material: blood. These receptors all come from a woman aged 40-49 years in good health.

The CDR3 loop is CASSLGLTLTSTDTQYF. DNA for the CDR3: TGTGCCAGCAGCTTAGGACTAACCTTAACTAGCACAGATACGCAGTATTTT. The chain recombines TRBV5-6 with TRBJ2-3; weak D call: TRBD2 (6 bases). CDR1 is SGHDT and CDR2 is YYEEEE in the germline V gene. This CDR3 region has 17 residues. V shed 2 bases and J shed 0 bases, with 16 bases lying between them. Complete variable domain (other parts from reference TRBV5-6 and TRBJ2-3): DAGVTQSPTHLIKTRGQQVTLRCSPKSGHDTVSWYQQALGQGPQFIFQYYEEEERQRGNFPDRFSGHQFPNYSSELNVNALLLGDSALYLCASSLGLTLTSTDTQYFGPGTRLTVL.

This clonotype was counted only a few times. This sequence joins TRBV4-2 and TRBJ2-5; perhaps TRBD2 as D (5 bases). The CDR3 contains 15 residues. The ends were cut back, 0 bases at V and 5 bases at J, with 13 bases in the middle. Germline loops: CDR1 LGHNA, CDR2 YNFKEQ. The CDR3 region is CASSQESGSGETQYF. The CDR3 coding sequence is TGTGCCAGCAGCCAAGAGAGTGGCTCGGGGGAGACCCAGTACTTC.

The CDR3 reads CASSPIEVNYGYTF. The DNA for the CDR3 is TGCGCCAGCAGCCCAATTGAGGTTAACTATGGCTACACCTTC. V gene TRBV4-1 combines with J gene TRBJ1-2; D uncertain. Germline V lookup: CDR1 MGHRA, CDR2 YSYEKL. The CDR3 loop spans 14 amino acids. The V end lost 4 bases, the J end lost 1 base, and 10 bases lay between the germline ends.

The chain links TRBV13 to TRBJ2-1; 9 nucleotides align to TRBD2. Germline V gives CDR1 PRHDT, CDR2 FYEKMQ (reference sequence). CDR3 length: 16 amino acids. J was trimmed by 8 bases and V by 5 bases; bases with no gene match: 13. CDR3 bases: TGTGCCAGCAGCCCCCGCGAGCGGGGGGACGGGGATGAGCAGTTCTTC. Translating it yields CASSPRERGDGDEQFF. Drawing the rest from reference TRBV13 and TRBJ2-1, the complete variable domain is AAGVIQSPRHLIKEKRETATLKCYPIPRHDTVYWYQQGPGQDPQFLISFYEKMQSDKGSIPDRFSAQQFSDYHSELNMSSLELGDSALYFCASSPRERGDGDEQFFGPGTRLTVL.

This clonotype was counted only a few times. The chain recombines TRBV14 with TRBJ2-6; TRBD1 is a possible D gene (5 bases). The CDR3 runs 17 residues. CDR1 is SGHDN, CDR2 FVKESK, per germline. Trimming stripped 3 bases from V and 0 bases from J, with 12 bases between. The CDR3 DNA follows: TGTGCCAGCAGCCACGGAGACAGTCACTCTGGGGCCAACGTCCTGACTTTC. Translated, it gives CASSHGDSHSGANVLTF.